This TCR beta chain was recorded in a study of blood T cell repertoires in COVID-19. Study as a whole: Donors in the United States, Italy and Spain gave samples during acute or convalescent COVID-19. PBMCs, B-cell-depleted T cells, or T cells were the source of the cDNA or gDNA that made up the material.

The participants were between roughly 18 and 89 years old and came from about two dozen US areas. Cohort allocation depended upon clinical history that participants reported. Clones were read by immunoSEQ multiplex PCR, and TCRdb kept only the in-frame ones, dropping some. The sample lists fewer than 250,000 clones, roughly 88% occurring once. The germline V gene encodes CDR1 LNHDA and CDR2 SQIVND (reference sequence). The CDR3 runs to 15 residues. The V and J ends lost 8 bases and 1 base respectively, with 15 bases between them. The sequence was obtained from a woman under 40 who had been exposed to COVID-19. The sequencing sample was made of PBMCs or T cells enriched from blood (not recorded which). V and J are TRBV19 and TRBJ1-5, with D hard to call. This CDR3 reads CASQTTAGSNQPQHF. CDR3 coding DNA: TGTGCCAGTCAGACAACAGCGGGGAGCAATCAGCCCCAGCATTTT.